This T cell receptor beta chain is from a study of regulatory T cells in long-lasting Graves disease. This clonotype was seen only a few times. Antigen unknown. HTBI primers from iRepertoire and Arm-PCR of CDR3 regions yielded the TCR beta libraries. Each CDR3 protein gets one entry after TCRdb re-called the multiplex PCR reads with MiXCR. Of 600,000 to 850,000 distinct CDR3 sequences in the sample, about 32% were seen once. Described time point: persistent/refractory GD, antithyroid drugs over 5 years with positive TRAb. PBMCs provided the RNA from which the TCR library was made. Findings and limits, study-wide: With persistent disease, TRBV28, TRBJ1-2 and TRBJ2-5 were the favored segments.

CDR3 length: 16 residues. CDR1 and CDR2 from the germline V gene are DFQATT and SNEGSKA (reference sequence). Between the trimmed V and J ends, which lost 0 bases and 0 bases, there was a span of 9 bases. The rearrangement joins TRBV20-1 to TRBJ1-6; D uncertain. This TCR derives from a female donor with Graves disease. The sequencing here drew on peripheral blood mononuclear cells (PBMCs), taken when the disease was refractory, from a patient treated with antithyroid drugs. The CDR3 DNA reads TGCAGTGCTAGAGATGGGGATGGCTCCTATAATTCACCCCTCCACTTT. Amino acids: CSARDGDGSYNSPLHF.